The T cell receptor beta chain under discussion was sequenced for a study of blood T cells in healthy people across ages. Study results and caveats: While age rose, TCR beta diversity per million T cells dropped in a roughly linear way.

As for this clonotype: Its antigen is not known.

Isolation yielded PBMCs, at least 6 million per sample, in every case. Extractions gave at least 5.5 micrograms of total RNA per sample. Per germline, CDR1 PRHDT and CDR2 FYEKMQ (reference sequence). CDR3 length: 14 residues. V was pared by 3 bases and J by 2 bases, with 10 bases between. Primed by a sample-barcoded 5' primer and a J-beta primer mix, a second PCR proceeded for 7 to 11 cycles. MiXCR was run by TCRdb on the 5' RACE reads, yielding one entry per CDR3 protein. Counted here are about 830,000 distinct CDR3 sequences, 58% occurring once; the ten biggest clones make up 22%. This chain joins TRBV13 and TRBJ2-5; D uncertain. Sequencing was done on a sample of blood. The sequence derives from a young man in good health. In DNA, the CDR3 is TGTGCCAGCAGCTTTATAACTACACAAGAGACCCAGTACTTC. This encodes CASSFITTQETQYF.